Listed below are T cell receptor beta chains from one sample, sequenced in a study of T-cell reconstitution after alpha-beta-depleted transplantation in children. Using its own MiXCR run on the PCR reads, TCRdb lists one record per CDR3 protein. The table includes fewer than 130,000 distinct CDR3 sequences, 10% to 13% detected once. Sequencing used PBMCs from the stem cell graft donor, obtained from the stem cell graft. The source of these receptors is a human donor who donated a stem cell graft to a child with acute lymphoblastic leukemia. Each CDR3 is given with its conserved first and last residue. Each record gives: V gene, clone size, D gene, J gene, CDR3 protein, CDR3 DNA. D genes are given only for firm matches. Clone size is shown for a subset of rows, as once, few, many or a class of expanded clone.

v_call: TRBV3-1; clone_size: many; d_call: NA; j_call: TRBJ1-1; cdr3_aa: CASSRDRQMNTEAFF; cdr3_nt: TGTGCCAGCAGCCGGGACCGCCAAATGAACACTGAAGCTTTCTTT
v_call: TRBV9; clone_size: many; d_call: TRBD2; j_call: TRBJ2-1; cdr3_aa: CASSSTSGGPPYNEQFF; cdr3_nt: TGTGCCAGCAGCTCGACTAGCGGGGGCCCACCCTACAATGAGCAGTTCTTC
v_call: TRBV6-1; clone_size: many; d_call: NA; j_call: TRBJ2-2; cdr3_aa: CASSKGMVNTGELFF; cdr3_nt: TGTGCCAGCAGTAAAGGGATGGTAAACACCGGGGAGCTGTTTTTT
v_call: TRBV4-2; clone_size: many; d_call: NA; j_call: TRBJ2-2; cdr3_aa: CASSQVEANTGELFF; cdr3_nt: TGTGCCAGCAGCCAAGTCGAGGCGAACACCGGGGAGCTGTTTTTT
v_call: TRBV7-3; clone_size: many; d_call: NA; j_call: TRBJ2-7; cdr3_aa: CASSLEGAPAYEQYF; cdr3_nt: TGTGCCAGCAGCTTAGAGGGAGCCCCAGCCTACGAGCAGTACTTC
v_call: TRBV24-1; clone_size: many; d_call: NA; j_call: TRBJ2-7; cdr3_aa: CATSDVGRTAGFYEQYF; cdr3_nt: TGTGCCACCAGTGATGTTGGACGGACCGCCGGTTTTTACGAGCAGTACTTC
v_call: TRBV7-9; clone_size: many; d_call: NA; j_call: TRBJ2-2; cdr3_aa: CASSLVFGGVTGELFF; cdr3_nt: TGTGCCAGCAGCTTAGTGTTTGGCGGAGTAACCGGGGAGCTGTTTTTT
v_call: TRBV6-5; clone_size: many; d_call: NA; j_call: TRBJ1-2; cdr3_aa: CASSYFLGAYGYTF; cdr3_nt: TGTGCCAGCAGTTACTTCTTAGGGGCCTATGGCTACACCTTC
v_call: TRBV12-3/TRBV12-4; clone_size: many; d_call: NA; j_call: TRBJ1-5; cdr3_aa: CASSFAGGSNQPQHF; cdr3_nt: TGTGCCAGCAGTTTCGCGGGGGGAAGCAATCAGCCCCAGCATTTT
v_call: TRBV29-1; clone_size: many; d_call: TRBD2; j_call: TRBJ2-5; cdr3_aa: CSVSGTSGGETQYF; cdr3_nt: TGCAGCGTGTCCGGGACTAGCGGGGGAGAGACCCAGTACTTC
v_call: TRBV3-1; clone_size: many; d_call: NA; j_call: TRBJ1-2; cdr3_aa: CASSHQKQSKGGYTF; cdr3_nt: TGTGCCAGCAGCCATCAAAAACAGTCTAAAGGTGGCTACACCTTC
v_call: TRBV7-9; clone_size: many; d_call: NA; j_call: TRBJ2-3; cdr3_aa: CASSYHLGIRADTQYF; cdr3_nt: TGTGCCAGCAGCTATCATCTAGGGATTCGAGCAGATACGCAGTATTTT
v_call: TRBV6-5; clone_size: many; d_call: NA; j_call: TRBJ2-5; cdr3_aa: CASSYVSNQETQYF; cdr3_nt: TGTGCCAGCAGTTACGTCAGCAATCAAGAGACCCAGTACTTC
v_call: TRBV5-1; clone_size: many; d_call: NA; j_call: TRBJ1-2; cdr3_aa: CASSLGGTTIYGYTF; cdr3_nt: TGCGCCAGCAGCTTGGGCGGGACGACGATCTATGGCTACACCTTC
v_call: TRBV7-2; clone_size: many; d_call: NA; j_call: TRBJ2-7; cdr3_aa: CASSFGSGKGNEQYF; cdr3_nt: TGTGCCAGCAGCTTCGGGAGCGGAAAGGGCAACGAGCAGTACTTC
v_call: TRBV10-3; clone_size: many; d_call: NA; j_call: TRBJ1-5; cdr3_aa: CAISASAGLNQPQHF; cdr3_nt: TGTGCCATCAGTGCCTCGGCAGGACTCAATCAGCCCCAGCATTTT
v_call: TRBV11-2; clone_size: many; d_call: NA; j_call: TRBJ2-5; cdr3_aa: CASRRVRQETQYF; cdr3_nt: TGTGCCAGCAGGAGGGTCCGCCAAGAGACCCAGTACTTC
v_call: TRBV27; clone_size: many; d_call: TRBD2; j_call: TRBJ2-2; cdr3_aa: CASSLYIPGLADTGELFF; cdr3_nt: TGTGCCAGCAGTTTATATATCCCGGGACTAGCGGACACCGGGGAGCTGTTTTTT
v_call: TRBV20-1; clone_size: many; d_call: NA; j_call: TRBJ2-3; cdr3_aa: CSAFPGTDTQYF; cdr3_nt: TGCAGTGCTTTCCCGGGCACAGATACGCAGTATTTT
v_call: TRBV30; clone_size: NA; d_call: NA; j_call: TRBJ2-1; cdr3_aa: CACDLAGNSYNEQFF; cdr3_nt: TGTGCCTGCGATCTGGCGGGAAACTCCTACAATGAGCAGTTCTTC
v_call: TRBV10-3; clone_size: many; d_call: NA; j_call: TRBJ1-1; cdr3_aa: CAISEYGTPGEGAFF; cdr3_nt: TGTGCCATCAGTGAATACGGGACACCCGGTGAGGGGGCTTTCTTT
v_call: TRBV6-5; clone_size: many; d_call: NA; j_call: TRBJ2-5; cdr3_aa: CASTHWTYLGQETQYF; cdr3_nt: TGTGCCAGCACTCACTGGACATACCTGGGTCAAGAGACCCAGTACTTC
v_call: TRBV24-1; clone_size: once; d_call: NA; j_call: TRBJ2-7; cdr3_aa: CATSDVFSYEQYF; cdr3_nt: TGTGCCACCAGTGATGTTTTTTCCTACGAGCAGTACTTC
v_call: TRBV6-2/TRBV6-3; clone_size: many; d_call: NA; j_call: TRBJ2-6; cdr3_aa: CASSFRTGGFSGANVLTF; cdr3_nt: TGTGCCAGCAGTTTTCGGACAGGAGGGTTCTCTGGGGCCAACGTCCTGACTTTC
v_call: TRBV20-1; clone_size: many; d_call: NA; j_call: TRBJ2-1; cdr3_aa: CSATDRGAVNNEQFF; cdr3_nt: TGCAGTGCTACCGACCGAGGAGCGGTAAACAATGAGCAGTTCTTC
v_call: TRBV10-2; clone_size: many; d_call: TRBD1; j_call: TRBJ1-2; cdr3_aa: CASSRTGEVYGYTF; cdr3_nt: TGCGCCAGCAGCCGGACAGGGGAGGTCTATGGCTACACCTTC
v_call: TRBV20-1; clone_size: many; d_call: TRBD1; j_call: TRBJ1-5; cdr3_aa: CSARSYPSGGDNQPQHF; cdr3_nt: TGCAGTGCTAGATCTTACCCCTCAGGGGGTGACAATCAGCCCCAGCATTTT
v_call: TRBV25-1; clone_size: many; d_call: NA; j_call: TRBJ2-2; cdr3_aa: CASSEYTGLTGELFF; cdr3_nt: TGTGCCAGCAGTGAATATACAGGGCTCACCGGGGAGCTGTTTTTT
v_call: TRBV12-3/TRBV12-4; clone_size: many; d_call: TRBD2; j_call: TRBJ2-7; cdr3_aa: CATATSGGGIGSYEQYF; cdr3_nt: TGTGCCACTGCGACTAGCGGAGGGGGTATCGGCTCTTACGAGCAGTACTTC
v_call: TRBV7-9; clone_size: many; d_call: TRBD1; j_call: TRBJ1-1; cdr3_aa: CASSPGTGFTEAFF; cdr3_nt: TGTGCCAGCAGCCCCGGGACAGGGTTCACTGAAGCTTTCTTT
v_call: TRBV20-1; clone_size: many; d_call: TRBD2; j_call: TRBJ2-3; cdr3_aa: CSALTSGSIDTQYF; cdr3_nt: TGCAGTGCCTTGACTAGCGGGAGTATAGATACGCAGTATTTT
v_call: TRBV6-5; clone_size: many; d_call: NA; j_call: TRBJ2-2; cdr3_aa: CASSRATGELFF; cdr3_nt: TGTGCCAGCTCAAGAGCCACCGGGGAGCTGTTTTTT
v_call: TRBV10-3; clone_size: many; d_call: TRBD2; j_call: TRBJ2-2; cdr3_aa: CAASGDPGAGELFF; cdr3_nt: TGTGCCGCCAGCGGGGATCCTGGGGCCGGGGAGCTGTTTTTT
v_call: TRBV4-2; clone_size: many; d_call: NA; j_call: TRBJ2-1; cdr3_aa: CASSQEAGSSYNEQFF; cdr3_nt: TGTGCCAGCAGCCAAGAGGCAGGATCCTCCTACAATGAGCAGTTCTTC
v_call: TRBV28; clone_size: NA; d_call: NA; j_call: TRBJ2-1; cdr3_aa: CASRTTYNEQFF; cdr3_nt: TGTGCCAGCAGAACCACCTACAATGAGCAGTTCTTC
v_call: TRBV9; clone_size: NA; d_call: NA; j_call: TRBJ2-7; cdr3_aa: CASSARTDPSYEQYF; cdr3_nt: TGTGCCAGCAGCGCGAGGACAGATCCCTCCTACGAGCAGTACTTC
v_call: TRBV25-1; clone_size: many; d_call: NA; j_call: TRBJ2-1; cdr3_aa: CASSEGTLSSYNEQFF; cdr3_nt: TGTGCCAGCAGTGAAGGGACCCTAAGCTCCTACAATGAGCAGTTCTTC
v_call: TRBV24-1; clone_size: many; d_call: NA; j_call: TRBJ2-1; cdr3_aa: CATSDPGSARGEFF; cdr3_nt: TGTGCCACCAGTGATCCGGGCTCAGCGAGGGGGGAGTTCTTC
v_call: TRBV4-3; clone_size: NA; d_call: TRBD1; j_call: TRBJ1-4; cdr3_aa: CASSLGQETNNEKLFF; cdr3_nt: TGCGCCAGCAGCCTGGGACAGGAGACGAATAATGAAAAACTGTTTTTT
v_call: TRBV7-2; clone_size: many; d_call: NA; j_call: TRBJ1-2; cdr3_aa: CASTRTRDYGYTF; cdr3_nt: TGTGCCAGCACCCGGACACGAGACTATGGCTACACCTTC
v_call: TRBV5-1; clone_size: many; d_call: NA; j_call: TRBJ1-3; cdr3_aa: CASSLDGASGNTIYF; cdr3_nt: TGCGCCAGCAGCTTGGACGGAGCCTCTGGAAACACCATATATTTT
v_call: TRBV19; clone_size: many; d_call: NA; j_call: TRBJ2-3; cdr3_aa: CASSDLTSTDTQYF; cdr3_nt: TGTGCCAGTAGTGACTTGACTAGCACAGATACGCAGTATTTT
v_call: TRBV18; clone_size: many; d_call: TRBD2; j_call: TRBJ2-5; cdr3_aa: CASSPSVPSGGGQETQYF; cdr3_nt: TGTGCCAGCTCACCAAGCGTGCCTAGCGGGGGTGGCCAAGAGACCCAGTACTTC
v_call: TRBV7-9; clone_size: many; d_call: NA; j_call: TRBJ1-2; cdr3_aa: CASIPENSNYGYTF; cdr3_nt: TGTGCCAGCATCCCCGAAAACAGTAACTATGGCTACACCTTC
v_call: TRBV6-5; clone_size: NA; d_call: NA; j_call: TRBJ1-2; cdr3_aa: CASSWSGGAGGYTF; cdr3_nt: TGTGCCAGCAGTTGGTCCGGGGGCGCCGGTGGCTACACCTTC
v_call: TRBV28; clone_size: many; d_call: NA; j_call: TRBJ2-7; cdr3_aa: CASSVQSPYEQYF; cdr3_nt: TGTGCCAGCAGTGTACAGAGCCCCTACGAGCAGTACTTC
v_call: TRBV12-3/TRBV12-4; clone_size: many; d_call: TRBD1; j_call: TRBJ2-1; cdr3_aa: CASSFRTGNNEQFF; cdr3_nt: TGTGCCAGCAGTTTTAGGACAGGGAACAATGAGCAGTTCTTC
v_call: TRBV5-6; clone_size: many; d_call: NA; j_call: TRBJ1-5; cdr3_aa: CASSPGGLGNQPQHF; cdr3_nt: TGTGCCAGCAGCCCAGGTGGCCTTGGCAATCAGCCCCAGCATTTT
v_call: TRBV20-1; clone_size: many; d_call: NA; j_call: TRBJ2-7; cdr3_aa: CSAREGPMTYEQYF; cdr3_nt: TGCAGTGCTAGGGAGGGGCCAATGACGTACGAGCAGTACTTC
v_call: TRBV2; clone_size: many; d_call: NA; j_call: TRBJ2-1; cdr3_aa: CASSLSRVTGNEQFF; cdr3_nt: TGTGCCAGCAGTTTGAGTAGGGTCACGGGCAATGAGCAGTTCTTC
v_call: TRBV27; clone_size: many; d_call: NA; j_call: TRBJ2-1; cdr3_aa: CASSPASNEQFF; cdr3_nt: TGTGCCAGCAGCCCAGCCAGCAATGAGCAGTTCTTC
v_call: TRBV4-3; clone_size: many; d_call: NA; j_call: TRBJ2-3; cdr3_aa: CASSRRTESTDTQYF; cdr3_nt: TGCGCCAGCAGCCGTCGGACAGAAAGCACAGATACGCAGTATTTT
v_call: TRBV10-3; clone_size: few; d_call: NA; j_call: TRBJ2-4; cdr3_aa: CAISDSRGQYKNSQYF; cdr3_nt: TGTGCCATCAGTGACTCGAGGGGCCAATACAAAAACAGTCAGTACTTC
v_call: TRBV5-1; clone_size: many; d_call: TRBD1; j_call: TRBJ2-7; cdr3_aa: CASSPGQAAGEQYF; cdr3_nt: TGCGCCAGCAGCCCCGGACAGGCTGCAGGCGAGCAGTACTTC
v_call: TRBV5-1; clone_size: many; d_call: NA; j_call: TRBJ2-7; cdr3_aa: CASRGGGDPSYEQYF; cdr3_nt: TGCGCCAGCAGGGGAGGCGGGGACCCATCCTACGAGCAGTACTTC